This TCR beta chain was sequenced in a study of T-cell memory formation after mild COVID-19. In its sample, this clonotype was seen a few times. One entry per CDR3 protein, called by TCRdb with MiXCR from the 5' RACE reads. This sample has 90,000 to 120,000 distinct CDR3 sequences, with 18% found just once. The CDR3 is made up of 15 amino acids. Trimming cost V 4 bases and J 8 bases; bases outside gene matches: 8. CDR1 is MGHRA, CDR2 YSYEKL, per germline. The chain links TRBV4-1 to TRBJ1-6, with 7 bases that match TRBD1. The sample comprised PBMCs or a T cell subset sorted from them (not recorded which). The sequence was collected from a man younger than 30 who had mild COVID-19 (a few samples of this study predate the infection). Cell type and time point are not known. The CDR3 nucleotides read TGCGCCAGCAGCCCCGGGACAGTGGTGTATTCACCCCTCCACTTT. As protein: CASSPGTVVYSPLHF.